This TCR beta chain was obtained from a study of blood T cell repertoires in COVID-19. Study overall: Some COVID-19 samples were acute and others convalescent; all came from the United States, Italy and Spain. PBMCs, B-cell-depleted T cells, or T cells provided the cDNA or gDNA that made up the material.

In the original processing: Amplified reference gene primers provided the basis for estimating nucleated cell counts. Method: immunoSEQ multiplex PCR; TCRdb's copy keeps in-frame clones and lacks some. V, J and clone size reflect that table, while D and trimming were determined from the DNA. The sample records fewer than 350,000 clones, about 90% being singletons. Trimming pared 4 bases from V and 1 base from J, leaving 17 bases between. Germline CDR1 SGHKS, CDR2 YYEKEE (reference sequence). The CDR3 is made up of 16 amino acids. Sequenced input: peripheral blood. This chain connects TRBV5-5 to TRBJ2-5; weak D call: TRBD2 (6 bases). The receptor comes from a woman under 40 who had recovered from COVID-19. CDR3 sequence: CASSTGTLVGQETQYF. In DNA, the CDR3 is TGTGCCAGCAGCACCGGGACTCTCGTAGGCCAAGAGACCCAGTACTTC.